This is a list of T cell receptor beta chains from one sample in a study of T cell changes during pregnancy in multiple sclerosis. Method: immunoSEQ multiplex PCR; TCRdb's copy keeps in-frame clones and lacks some. Of some 60,000 clones listed, about nine tenths are singletons. This material consisted of peripheral blood, taken in the first trimester of pregnancy. These receptors came from a female donor in good health, enrolled as a control in a pregnancy study. Each CDR3 is given with its conserved first and last residue. Each record gives: J gene, V gene, D gene, CDR3 protein, CDR3 DNA. D genes are given only for firm matches.

TRBJ1-1	TRBV14	.	CASSQRPGLVNTEAFF	TGTGCCAGCAGCCAACGCCCGGGACTCGTGAACACTGAAGCTTTCTTT
TRBJ2-3	TRBV19	.	CASSITPGDGTDTQYF	TGTGCCAGTAGTATAACCCCAGGGGATGGCACAGATACGCAGTATTTT
TRBJ1-1	TRBV6-1	.	CASITQIYSNTEAFF	TGTGCCAGCATCACACAGATCTACTCGAACACTGAAGCTTTCTTT
TRBJ2-1	TRBV7-3	.	CASSLMGQGGDEQFF	TGTGCCAGCAGCTTAATGGGGCAGGGGGGCGATGAGCAGTTCTTC
TRBJ1-2	TRBV28	.	CASSFEGNYGYTF	TGTGCCAGCAGTTTCGAGGGTAACTATGGCTACACCTTC
TRBJ1-1	TRBV7-9	TRBD1	CASSRDRGSVAFF	TGTGCCAGCAGCAGAGACAGGGGATCCGTAGCTTTCTTT
TRBJ2-7	TRBV5-1	TRBD2	CASSLTRLAGGRPTTYEQYF	TGCGCCAGCAGCTTGACCCGACTAGCGGGAGGGCGTCCGACAACCTACGAGCAGTACTTC
TRBJ2-7	TRBV5-4	.	CASSLSGQSYEQYF	TGTGCCAGCAGCCTCAGCGGGCAGTCCTACGAGCAGTACTTC
TRBJ1-1	TRBV6-5	TRBD1	CASSPTGWTEAFF	TGTGCCAGCAGTCCGACAGGGTGGACTGAAGCTTTCTTT
TRBJ2-7	TRBV7-2	TRBD2	CASSPSGRANEQYF	TGTGCCAGCAGCCCTAGCGGGAGGGCCAACGAGCAGTACTTC